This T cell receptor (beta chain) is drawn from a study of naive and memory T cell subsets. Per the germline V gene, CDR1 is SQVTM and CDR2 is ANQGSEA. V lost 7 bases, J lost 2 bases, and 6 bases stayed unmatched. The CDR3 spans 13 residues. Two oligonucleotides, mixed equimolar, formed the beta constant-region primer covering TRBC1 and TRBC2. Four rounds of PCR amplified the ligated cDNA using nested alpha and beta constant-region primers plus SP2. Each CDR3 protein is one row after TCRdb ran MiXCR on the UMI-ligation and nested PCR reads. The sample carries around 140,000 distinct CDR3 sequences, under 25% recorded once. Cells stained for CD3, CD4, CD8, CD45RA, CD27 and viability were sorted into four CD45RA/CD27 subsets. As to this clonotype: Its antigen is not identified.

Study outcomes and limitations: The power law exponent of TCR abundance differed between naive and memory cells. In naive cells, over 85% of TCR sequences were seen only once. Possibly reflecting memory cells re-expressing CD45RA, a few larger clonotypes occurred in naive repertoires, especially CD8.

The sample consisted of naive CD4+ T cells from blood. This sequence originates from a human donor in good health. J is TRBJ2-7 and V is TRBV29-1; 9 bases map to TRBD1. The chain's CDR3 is CSARGQGTYEQYF. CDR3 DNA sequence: TGCAGCGCACGGGGACAGGGTACCTACGAGCAGTACTTC.